Presented here are 25 T cell receptor beta chains from one specimen sequenced in a study of blood T cell repertoires in COVID-19. Generated by immunoSEQ multiplex PCR, the TCRdb table keeps only in-frame clones and is missing some. The sample contains roughly 73,000 clones, approximately 90% of which appear only once. Sequenced: peripheral blood. All receptors come from a human donor in a cohort sampled during active COVID-19.

This chain joins TRBV5-1 and TRBJ2-7, with 8 bases identical to TRBD1. There are 18 residues in the CDR3. V trimming: 2 bases; J trimming: 1 base; junction bases outside the gene matches: 14. Looked up from germline, CDR1 is SGHRS and CDR2 is YFSETQ. CDR3 region: CASSLGQGAGVGSYEQYF. The CDR3 nucleotides read TGCGCCAGCAGCTTAGGACAGGGTGCCGGGGTAGGTTCCTACGAGCAGTACTTC.

The chain carries TRBV6-5 and TRBJ2-7, with 9 bases identical to TRBD1. V gave up 6 bases and J gave up 5 bases; unmatched junction bases: 8. The CDR3 extends over 14 amino acids. Germline V gives CDR1 MNHEY, CDR2 SVGAGI. The CDR3 reads CASSPGTGWNEQYF. For the CDR3, the DNA is TGTGCCAGCAGCCCCGGGACAGGGTGGAACGAGCAGTACTTC.

This CDR3 reads CATGGLAGEKITDTQYF. DNA for the CDR3: TGTGCCACCGGGGGACTAGCGGGAGAGAAGATCACAGATACGCAGTATTTT. The chain recombines TRBV24-1 with TRBJ2-3, with 14 bases fitting TRBD2. CDR1 and CDR2 from the germline V gene are KGHDR and SFDVKD. The CDR3 is 17 amino acids. V shed 9 bases, J shed 2 bases, and the junction held 9 bases outside the gene matches.

Here the CDR3 reads CASIHNNEQFF. DNA of the CDR3: TGTGCCAGCATCCACAACAATGAGCAGTTCTTC. The V and J genes are TRBV2 and TRBJ2-1; D is uncertain. CDR3 length: 11 residues. Germline CDR1 SNHLY, CDR2 FYNNEI. V was pared by 7 bases and J by 5 bases, with 6 bases between.

The V gene is TRBV13, the J gene TRBJ1-2, with 11 nucleotides matching TRBD1. After removal of 8 bases from V and 5 bases from J, the junction contained 7 bases not matched to a gene. The CDR3 consists of 14 residues. Germline CDR1 reads PRHDT; CDR2 reads FYEKMQ (reference sequence). The CDR3 nucleotides are TGTGCCAGCGAGGGGACAGGGGGGGTTTATGGCTACACCTTC. It specifies CASEGTGGVYGYTF.

This sequence joins TRBV7-2 and TRBJ2-7; 8 bases are a match to TRBD1. This CDR3 is built from 13 residues. Trimming cost V 5 bases and J 10 bases; bases outside gene matches: 10. CDR1 and CDR2 (germline): SGHTA, FQGNSA. The DNA for the CDR3 is TGTGCCAGCAGCCCCCGATCAGGGGGCGTTCAGTACGTC. Translating gives CASSPRSGGVQYV.

J is TRBJ2-1 and V is TRBV28; TRBD2 agrees at 10 bases. The CDR3 sequence is 15 residues long. Germline values: CDR1 MDHEN, CDR2 SYDVKM. The ends lost 2 bases at V and 6 bases at J; junction bases unmatched: 4. The CDR3 region has the DNA TGTGCCAGCAGTTTAAGGGCTAGCGGGAGCAATGAGCAGTTCTTC. The encoded protein is CASSLRASGSNEQFF.

The chain is built from TRBV7-2 and TRBJ1-4; D is ambiguous. The CDR3 length is 14 residues. The V and J ends lost 5 bases and 6 bases respectively, with 13 bases between them. CDR1 and CDR2 from the germline V gene are SGHTA and FQGNSA. The CDR3 DNA sequence: TGTGCCAGCAGCCCACGGGCGGGCGATGAAAAACTGTTTTTT. Translation: CASSPRAGDEKLFF.

The chain joins TRBV5-4 to TRBJ2-3; D uncertain. The CDR3 loop spans 16 amino acids. Germline CDR1 and CDR2: SGHNT and YYREEE (reference sequence). The V and J ends lost 0 bases and 2 bases respectively, with 13 bases between them. CDR3 region: CASSLESGSYTDTQYF. The CDR3 nucleotides are TGTGCCAGCAGCTTGGAGTCCGGGTCCTACACAGATACGCAGTATTTT. Supplemented by reference TRBV5-4 and TRBJ2-3, the full variable domain reads ETGVTQSPTHLIKTRGQQVTLRCSSQSGHNTVSWYQQALGQGPQFIFQYYREEENGRGNFPPRFSGLQFPNYSSELNVNALELDDSALYLCASSLESGSYTDTQYFGPGTRLTVL.

CDR3 amino acids: CASSPWLADTDTQYF. The CDR3 region has the DNA TGTGCCAGCAGCCCTTGGCTAGCAGACACAGATACGCAGTATTTT. This sequence joins TRBV3-1 (or the pseudogene TRBV3-2) and TRBJ2-3, with D possibly matching TRBD2 (5 bases). The germline V and J ends were trimmed by 4 bases and 2 bases, with 13 bases remaining between them. The CDR3 consists of 15 residues. Germline V gene sequence: CDR1 LGHDT, CDR2 YNNKEL (reference sequence).

Note on this clone: The junction and the germline gene differ at one end; a read error may be behind it. V is TRBV7-9 and J is TRBJ2-2, with 7 bases lining up with TRBD1. CDR3 length equals 14 residues. CDR1 and CDR2 (germline): SEHNR, FQNEAQ (reference sequence). Here the CDR3 reads CASSRGGATGELFF. In nucleotides, the CDR3 is TGTGCCAGCAGCCGAGGGGGCGCTACCGGAGAGCTGTTTTTT.

This chain joins TRBV10-2 and TRBJ2-2; 8 nucleotides align to TRBD2. With 4 bases clipped from V and 6 bases from J, the junction kept 7 bases outside the gene matches. CDR3 length: 15 amino acids. Germline CDR1 WSHSY, CDR2 SAAADI. The CDR3 bases are TGCGCCAGCAGTGGGGGACTAGGGGAGTCCGGGGAGCTGTTTTTT. Translation gives CASSGGLGESGELFF.

V and J are TRBV11-2 and TRBJ2-2; D is ambiguous. Germline assignment: CDR1 SGHAT and CDR2 FQNNGV. V lost 5 bases, J lost 4 bases, and 14 bases lay in between. This CDR3 comprises 15 residues. The CDR3 spells CASSLGSIGTGELFF. The CDR3 DNA reads TGTGCCAGCAGCCTAGGATCTATCGGCACCGGGGAGCTGTTTTTT.

The V and J genes are TRBV3-1 (or the pseudogene TRBV3-2) and TRBJ1-1; 9 nucleotides line up with TRBD1. The CDR3 length is 14 residues. V was pared by 0 bases and J by 10 bases, with 6 bases of the junction left unmatched. Germline CDR1 LGHDT, CDR2 YNNKEL (reference sequence). This chain's CDR3 is CASSQDLGTGTAFF. In nucleotides, the CDR3 is TGTGCCAGCAGCCAAGATCTCGGGACAGGGACAGCTTTCTTT.

This chain uses TRBV9 with TRBJ1-2; D not certain. CDR3 length: 15 amino acids. Trimming left V 0 bases short and J 3 bases short, with 12 bases between. CDR1 and CDR2 (germline): SGDLS, YYNGEE. Here the CDR3 reads CASSVGQARHYGYTF. CDR3 coding DNA: TGTGCCAGCAGCGTAGGTCAGGCCCGTCACTATGGCTACACCTTC.

The genes are TRBV7-9 and TRBJ1-1, with unresolved D. Trimming left V 1 base short and J 3 bases short, with 9 bases between. CDR1 and CDR2 from the germline V gene are SEHNR and FQNEAQ (reference sequence). This CDR3 has 14 residues. The CDR3 DNA reads TGTGCCAGCAGCTTAGTCCCTCCGGACACTGAAGCTTTCTTT. Amino acid sequence: CASSLVPPDTEAFF. Filled out from reference TRBV7-9 and TRBJ1-1, the complete variable domain reads DTGVSQNPRHKITKRGQNVTFRCDPISEHNRLYWYRQTLGQGPEFLTYFQNEAQLEKSRLLSDRFSAERPKGSFSTLEIQRTEQGDSAMYLCASSLVPPDTEAFFGQGTRLTVV.

The chain couples TRBV19 to TRBJ2-7, with D possibly being TRBD2 (5 bases). Trimming cost V 4 bases and J 5 bases, with 12 bases left between them. Germline values: CDR1 LNHDA, CDR2 SQIVND (reference sequence). This CDR3 has 13 amino acids. CDR3 DNA: TGTGCCAGTAGTACCTTAGCGAGCGACGAGCAGTACTTC. Translating it yields CASSTLASDEQYF.

V and J are TRBV10-2 and TRBJ1-2, with D unresolved. This CDR3 is 12 amino acids long. V lost 2 bases to trimming and J lost 4 bases, with 5 bases between them. Per germline, CDR1 WSHSY and CDR2 SAAADI. The CDR3 loop reads CASSEELYGYTF. In DNA form, the CDR3 reads TGCGCCAGCAGTGAGGAGCTCTATGGCTACACCTTC.

The V and J genes are TRBV9 and TRBJ2-5; TRBD2 matches at 10 bases. Germline CDR1 and CDR2: SGDLS and YYNGEE. The CDR3 loop spans 14 amino acids. Trimming removed 6 bases from V and 4 bases from J; junction bases left unmatched: 6. CDR3 in amino acids: CASNPLAGGETQYF. Written as DNA, the CDR3 is TGTGCCAGCAACCCCTTAGCGGGAGGAGAGACCCAGTACTTC.

This CDR3 reads CATSRGLGGPYNEQFF. CDR3 nucleotides: TGTGCCACCAGCAGAGGTCTCGGCGGTCCCTACAATGAGCAGTTCTTC. The rearrangement uses TRBV15 and TRBJ2-1; D remains unclear. Per germline, CDR1 LNHNV and CDR2 YYDKDF (reference sequence). This CDR3 is built from 16 residues. The V end lost 1 base, the J end lost 2 bases, and 12 bases lay between the germline ends.

Here the CDR3 reads CASSLGLEGATQYF. The CDR3 bases are TGCGCCAGCAGCCTGGGACTAGAGGGGGCAACGCAGTATTTT. V and J are TRBV5-1 and TRBJ2-3, with TRBD2 as a possible D gene (8 bases). The CDR3 runs to 14 residues. CDR1 and CDR2 from the germline V gene are SGHRS and YFSETQ. The V end was cut by 4 bases, the J end by 9 bases, with 18 bases between. Supplemented by reference TRBV5-1 and TRBJ2-3, the full variable domain reads KAGVTQTPRYLIKTRGQQVTLSCSPISGHRSVSWYQQTPGQGLQFLFEYFSETQRNKGNFPGRFSGRQFSNSRSEMNVSTLELGDSALYLCASSLGLEGATQYFGPGTRLTVL.

V and J are TRBV11-2 and TRBJ1-6, with D possibly matching TRBD1 (6 bases). V was pared by 6 bases and J by 7 bases, with 16 bases between. The germline CDR1 and CDR2 sequences are SGHAT and FQNNGV. The CDR3 spans 15 residues. CDR3 in DNA: TGTGCCAGCAGGGAGTGGGGGCTAGGGAATTCACCCCTCCACTTT. Protein product: CASREWGLGNSPLHF.

The J gene is TRBJ2-3, the V gene TRBV3-1 (or the pseudogene TRBV3-2); 12 nucleotides agree with TRBD2. Unmatched junction bases numbered 10, after V lost 6 bases and J lost 0 bases. Germline-derived CDR1 and CDR2 are LGHDT and YNNKEL (reference sequence). This CDR3 has 18 amino acids. CDR3 residues: CASRKGELAGGSTDTQYF. In DNA, the CDR3 is TGTGCCAGCAGGAAAGGGGAACTAGCGGGAGGTAGCACAGATACGCAGTATTTT.

The rearrangement uses TRBV28 and TRBJ1-3; tentative D call: TRBD1 (6 bases). Germline V lookup: CDR1 MDHEN, CDR2 SYDVKM. The CDR3 sequence is 14 residues long. V lost 4 bases and J lost 4, with 11 bases in between. The CDR3 reads CASSSTGSGNTIYF. CDR3 DNA sequence: TGTGCCAGCAGTTCGACAGGATCAGGAAACACCATATATTTT.

This clone appeared a few times. V and J are TRBV11-2 and TRBJ1-1; maybe TRBD1 (5 bases). CDR1 and CDR2 (germline): SGHAT, FQNNGV. The CDR3 covers 14 residues. V lost 1 base and J 7 bases, leaving 13 bases between the germline ends. The CDR3 nucleotides read TGTGCCAGCAGCTTAGTCAGGGCAGGGCTTGAAGCTTTCTTT. Its translation: CASSLVRAGLEAFF.